The next 14 T cell receptor beta chains were all read from a single sample in a study of CD8+CD57+ T cells in acquired aplastic anemia. TCR beta VDJ and CDR3 profiling used genomic DNA as template. TCRdb independently ran MiXCR on the reads; one entry per CDR3 protein. The sample lists roughly 130,000 distinct CDR3 sequences; 48% were seen once. The specimen was sorted CD4+, CD8+, or CD8+CD57+ T cells (not recorded which) from PBMCs. These receptors were collected from a human donor in good health, serving as a control.

This clonotype has just one count. Here the CDR3 reads CASSPLDSTGTEAFF. DNA of the CDR3: TGTGCCAGTAGTCCCTTGGACAGCACGGGCACTGAAGCTTTCTTT. This chain uses TRBV19 with TRBJ1-1; maybe TRBD1 (6 bases). Trimming removed 5 bases at V and 4 bases at J, with 17 bases between. The CDR3 has 15 residues. Per the germline V gene, CDR1 is LNHDA and CDR2 is SQIVND (reference sequence).

This clonotype was observed at least ten times. The chain recombines TRBV25-1 with TRBJ1-2; 10 bases are shared with TRBD1. CDR1 is MGHDK and CDR2 is SYGVNS in the germline V gene. This CDR3 is built from 13 residues. V lost 6 bases, J lost 7 bases, and 5 bases stayed unmatched. CDR3 DNA sequence: TGTGCCAGCAGGGGGACAGGGGTAGGTGGCTACACCTTC. Protein product: CASRGTGVGGYTF.

The chain has TRBV3-1 and TRBJ1-3, with 8 bases fitting TRBD1. The ends lost 4 bases at V and 3 bases at J; junction bases unmatched: 5. Germline V gene lookup returns CDR1 LGHDT and CDR2 YNNKEL (reference sequence). There are 15 residues in the CDR3. This chain's CDR3 is CASSPGQGLGNTIYF. As DNA, the CDR3 is TGTGCCAGCAGCCCCGGACAGGGACTTGGAAACACCATATATTTT.

This chain uses TRBV7-2 with TRBJ1-6; 7 nucleotides line up with TRBD1. The CDR3 runs to 15 residues. Losses at the gene ends were 9 bases for V and 14 bases for J; bases not matched to a gene: 19. CDR1 SGHTA and CDR2 FQGNSA come from the germline V gene. The CDR3 is CASSLSGTVFRTLHF. Written as DNA, the CDR3 is TGTGCCAGTAGTCTGAGCGGGACAGTCTTTAGGACCCTCCACTTT.

This clonotype was counted many times. The chain is built from TRBV5-1 and TRBJ2-5; 7 positions match TRBD2. The CDR3 extends over 15 amino acids. V lost 4 bases to trimming and J lost 4 bases; unmatched junction nucleotides: 10. CDR1 and CDR2 (germline): SGHRS, YFSETQ. The CDR3 is CASSALGSGAETQYF. CDR3 nucleotides: TGCGCCAGCAGCGCGCTGGGGAGCGGGGCAGAGACCCAGTACTTC.

Points on this clonotype: This may be a read error, as it is one base from a much larger clone. The gene calls are TRBV9 and TRBJ2-5, with 10 bases fitting TRBD2. Germline CDR1 SGDLS, CDR2 YYNGEE. This CDR3 comprises 17 residues. The CDR3 nucleotides read TGTGCCACCAGCGTAGAATCGAATAGCGGGGGGCAAGAGACCCAGTACTTC. The encoded protein is CATSVESNSGGQETQYF.

In this sample, this clonotype turned up many times. The gene calls are TRBV6-1 and TRBJ2-3, with TRBD2 matching over 12 bases. Trimming removed 7 bases from V and 6 bases from J; junction bases left unmatched: 8. The CDR3 sequence is 15 residues long. The germline V gene has CDR1 MNHNS and CDR2 SASEGT. The CDR3 spells CASTSRLAGVDTQYF. CDR3 in DNA: TGTGCCAGCACCTCTCGACTAGCGGGAGTGGATACGCAGTATTTT.

This clonotype appeared many times. J is TRBJ2-3 and V is TRBV5-1, with 12 bases identical to TRBD2. Germline CDR1 reads SGHRS; CDR2 reads YFSETQ. The CDR3 runs to 17 residues. Unmatched junction bases numbered 6, after V lost 4 bases and J lost 0 bases. CDR3 bases: TGCGCCAGCAGCGCCCTAGCGGGGGGGGGAAGCACAGATACGCAGTATTTT. Translation: CASSALAGGGSTDTQYF. Supplemented by reference TRBV5-1 and TRBJ2-3, the full variable domain reads KAGVTQTPRYLIKTRGQQVTLSCSPISGHRSVSWYQQTPGQGLQFLFEYFSETQRNKGNFPGRFSGRQFSNSRSEMNVSTLELGDSALYLCASSALAGGGSTDTQYFGPGTRLTVL.

In this sample, this clonotype turned up many times. The chain has TRBV10-3 and TRBJ2-6; TRBD1 matches at 8 bases. J was trimmed by 4 bases and V by 6 bases; bases with no gene match: 8. Germline V CDR1 and CDR2: ENHRY, SYGVKD. This CDR3 is 16 amino acids long. The DNA for the CDR3 is TGTGCCATCAGCCCGACAGGGGTAACCGGGGCCAACGTCCTGACTTTC. It codes for CAISPTGVTGANVLTF.

The CDR3 nucleotides are TGTGCCAGCACGGCGGCTGCGATTCAGCAGTACTTC. It specifies CASTAAAIQQYF. The rearrangement links TRBV2 to TRBJ2-7; no clear D gene. Germline lookup yields CDR1 SNHLY and CDR2 FYNNEI. Trimming stripped 7 bases from V and 8 bases from J, with 15 bases between. The CDR3 is made up of 12 amino acids.

This clonotype was observed a few times. Given a much more abundant clone one base away, this may be a read error. The rearrangement joins TRBV6-1 to TRBJ1-2, with 7 bases matching TRBD1. The CDR3 runs 17 residues. The germline V gene has CDR1 MNHNS and CDR2 SASEGT. V shed 6 bases and J 3 bases; nucleotides not matched to a gene: 16. CDR3 DNA sequence: TGTGCCAGCAGCTCAACAGGGGCCCCACTTCGTTACTATGGCTACACCTTC. Its protein product is CASSSTGAPLRYYGYTF.

The chain recombines TRBV6-2 or TRBV6-3 with TRBJ2-7, with 9 positions matching TRBD2. The CDR3 length is 18 residues. With 0 bases clipped from V and 3 bases from J, the junction kept 12 bases outside the gene matches. Germline CDR1 MNHEY, CDR2 SVGEGT. DNA of the CDR3: TGTGCCAGCAGTTACTCGAGGGGCGGGGGGGTTTCTTTCTACGAGCAGTACTTC. It yields the protein CASSYSRGGGVSFYEQYF.

In nucleotides, the CDR3 is TGTGCCAGCAGCTTAGCGCCGCTAGGGCCCTCTGGGGCCAACGTCCTGACTTTC. Translating gives CASSLAPLGPSGANVLTF. This chain links TRBV7-2 with TRBJ2-6; D is ambiguous. The length of the CDR3 is 18 residues. The germline gives CDR1 SGHTA, CDR2 FQGNSA. With 0 bases removed from V and 0 bases from J, the gap between germline ends came to 12 bases.

The V call is TRBV2, the J call TRBJ1-2, with D perhaps matching TRBD1 (5 bases). The CDR3 length is 16 residues. Germline V lookup: CDR1 SNHLY, CDR2 FYNNEI. Trimming stripped 0 bases from V and 0 bases from J, with 11 bases between. The chain's CDR3 is CASSEAGGGSNYGYTF. The DNA of the CDR3 is TGTGCCAGCAGTGAAGCGGGGGGAGGCTCTAACTATGGCTACACCTTC.